This T cell receptor beta chain was observed in a study of T cell changes during pregnancy in multiple sclerosis. There are 15 residues in the CDR3. From germline, CDR1 is SGHVS and CDR2 FNYEAQ. V lost 4 bases to trimming and J lost 2 bases; unmatched junction nucleotides: 6. Sequenced by immunoSEQ multiplex PCR; TCRdb stores in-frame clones only, minus some. Altogether 70,000 to 80,000 clones are present, around 94% being singletons, with the ten largest covering about 0.5%. The chain has TRBV7-6 and TRBJ2-3; 7 positions match TRBD1. The source was peripheral blood, collected in the third trimester of pregnancy. The clonotype was recovered from a female donor with multiple sclerosis, enrolled in a pregnancy study. The CDR3 bases are TGTGCCAGCAGCTCGGGACAGTTCACCACAGATACGCAGTATTTT. It codes for CASSSGQFTTDTQYF.